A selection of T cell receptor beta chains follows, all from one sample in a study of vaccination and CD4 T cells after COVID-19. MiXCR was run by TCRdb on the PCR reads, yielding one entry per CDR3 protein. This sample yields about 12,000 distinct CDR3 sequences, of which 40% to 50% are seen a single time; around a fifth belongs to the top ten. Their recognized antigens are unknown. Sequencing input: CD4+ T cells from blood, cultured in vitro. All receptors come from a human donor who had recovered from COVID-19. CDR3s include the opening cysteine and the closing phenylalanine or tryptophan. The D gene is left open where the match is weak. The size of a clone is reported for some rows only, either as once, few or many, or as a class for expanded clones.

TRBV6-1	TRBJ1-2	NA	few	CASSELGGRGYTF	TGTGCCAGCAGTGAACTTGGGGGGCGAGGCTACACCTTC
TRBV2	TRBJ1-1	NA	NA	CASSGVGSTFEAFF	TGTGCCAGCAGTGGGGTTGGGAGTACGTTTGAAGCTTTCTTT
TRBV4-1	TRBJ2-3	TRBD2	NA	CASSQGTSGSSGTDTQCF	TGCGCCAGCAGCCAAGGGACTAGCGGGAGTTCTGGCACAGATACGCAGTGTTTT
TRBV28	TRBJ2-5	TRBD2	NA	CASSLSSGRGRQETQYF	TGTGCCAGCAGTTTGTCTAGCGGGAGAGGCCGGCAAGAGACCCAGTACTTC
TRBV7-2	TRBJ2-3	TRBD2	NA	CASSTRSGRTDTQYF	TGTGCCAGCAGCACCAGGAGCGGGAGGACAGATACGCAGTATTTT
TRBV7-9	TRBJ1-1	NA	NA	CASSLLQGNTEAFF	TGTGCCAGCAGCTTACTGCAGGGGAACACTGAAGCTTTCTTT
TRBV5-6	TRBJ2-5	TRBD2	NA	CASSRPWGGEETQYF	TGTGCCAGCAGCCGCCCTTGGGGGGGGGAAGAGACCCAGTACTTC
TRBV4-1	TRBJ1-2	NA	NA	CASSQEVGFGYTF	TGCGCCAGCAGCCAAGAGGTAGGGTTTGGCTACACCTTC
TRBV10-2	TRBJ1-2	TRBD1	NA	CASSWWGQGDDGYTF	TGCGCCAGCAGTTGGTGGGGTCAGGGGGATGATGGCTACACCTTC
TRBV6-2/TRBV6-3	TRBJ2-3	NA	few	CASSSVSGAVDTQYF	TGTGCCAGCAGTTCCGTCTCCGGGGCAGTAGATACGCAGTATTTT
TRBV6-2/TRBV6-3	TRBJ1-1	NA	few	CASSKQLNTEAFF	TGTGCCAGCAGCAAACAGCTGAACACTGAAGCTTTCTTT
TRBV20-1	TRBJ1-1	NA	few	CSARGQAGEAFF	TGCAGTGCTAGAGGACAGGCCGGTGAAGCTTTCTTT
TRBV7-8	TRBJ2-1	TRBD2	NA	CASSSLAGGAYNEQFF	TGTGCCAGCAGCTCTTTAGCGGGAGGCGCCTACAATGAGCAGTTCTTC
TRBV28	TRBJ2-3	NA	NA	CASSLKGANTDTQYF	TGTGCCAGCAGTTTAAAGGGAGCTAACACAGATACGCAGTATTTT
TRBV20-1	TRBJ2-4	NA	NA	CSARESAAIIGLGKNIQYF	TGCAGTGCTAGAGAATCGGCAGCAATAATCGGTTTGGGCAAAAACATTCAGTACTTC
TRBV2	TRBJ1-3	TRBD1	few	CASSRDRGRGNTIYF	TGTGCCAGCAGCCGGGACAGGGGGCGCGGAAACACCATATATTTT
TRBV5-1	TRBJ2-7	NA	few	CASSFAGSRYEQYF	TGCGCCAGCAGCTTCGCAGGTTCGCGCTACGAGCAGTACTTC
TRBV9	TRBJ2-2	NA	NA	CASSPSGLYTGELFF	TGTGCCAGCAGCCCTAGTGGTCTGTACACCGGGGAGCTGTTTTTT
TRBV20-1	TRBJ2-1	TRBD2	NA	CSATNPGTSDYNEQFF	TGCAGTGCTACAAATCCCGGGACTAGCGACTACAATGAGCAGTTCTTC
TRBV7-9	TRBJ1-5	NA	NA	CASSSDKPYQPQHF	TGTGCCAGCTCCTCGGACAAGCCCTATCAGCCCCAGCATTTT
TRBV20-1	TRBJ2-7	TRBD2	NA	CSADAGTSGIPGKGEQYF	TGCAGTGCCGATGCCGGGACTAGCGGGATCCCCGGGAAAGGCGAGCAGTACTTC
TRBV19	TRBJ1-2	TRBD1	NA	CASSIGRGLGGYTF	TGTGCCAGTAGTATAGGCAGGGGGCTTGGCGGCTACACCTTC
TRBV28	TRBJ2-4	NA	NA	CASSLGGTAKNIQYF	TGTGCCAGCAGTTTAGGAGGGACAGCCAAAAACATTCAGTACTTC
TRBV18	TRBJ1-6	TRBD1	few	CASSRDSYNSPLHF	TGTGCCAGCTCAAGGGACAGCTATAATTCACCCCTCCACTTT
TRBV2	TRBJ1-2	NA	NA	CASSDSGTGYGYTF	TGTGCCAGCAGTGATTCCGGGACCGGCTATGGCTACACCTTC
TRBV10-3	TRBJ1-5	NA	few	CAISENRASNQPQHF	TGTGCCATCAGTGAGAACAGAGCTAGCAATCAGCCCCAGCATTTT
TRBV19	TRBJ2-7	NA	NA	CASKDGADDYEQYF	TGTGCCAGTAAGGACGGAGCGGATGACTACGAGCAGTACTTC
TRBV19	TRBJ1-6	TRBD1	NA	CASSPYRGQALHF	TGTGCCAGTAGTCCTTACAGGGGGCAGGCCCTCCACTTT
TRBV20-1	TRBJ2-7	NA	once	CSARDQGRQGAYEQYF	TGCAGTGCTAGAGATCAGGGGAGGCAGGGGGCCTACGAGCAGTACTTC
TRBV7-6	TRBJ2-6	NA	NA	CASSDPRASGANVLTF	TGTGCCAGCAGTGACCCTAGGGCCTCTGGGGCCAACGTCCTGACTTTC
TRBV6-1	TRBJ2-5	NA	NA	CASSRQGTQETQYF	TGTGCCAGCAGTCGCCAGGGGACCCAAGAGACCCAGTACTTC
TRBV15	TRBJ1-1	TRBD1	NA	CATSRGQGVEAFF	TGTGCCACCAGCAGGGGACAGGGGGTTGAAGCTTTCTTT
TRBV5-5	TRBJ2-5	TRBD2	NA	CASSLAGGLETQYF	TGTGCCAGCAGCCTTGCGGGGGGGCTTGAGACCCAGTACTTC
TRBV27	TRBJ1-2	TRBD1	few	CASSLTDRGAGYTF	TGTGCCAGCAGTCTCACGGACAGGGGGGCGGGCTACACCTTC
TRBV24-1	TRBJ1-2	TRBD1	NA	CATSDLRGGADGYTF	TGTGCCACCAGTGATCTGAGAGGGGGCGCGGATGGCTACACCTTC
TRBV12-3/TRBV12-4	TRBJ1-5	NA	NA	CVGRGNRPQHF	TGTGTGGGGAGAGGGAATCGGCCCCAGCATTTT
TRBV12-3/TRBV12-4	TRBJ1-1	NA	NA	CAGSPGGRYTEAFF	TGTGCCGGCAGCCCCGGGGGGCGGTACACTGAAGCTTTCTTT
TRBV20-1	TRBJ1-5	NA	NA	CSARLGSLGNQPQHF	TGCAGTGCTAGGTTGGGGAGTTTGGGCAATCAGCCCCAGCATTTT